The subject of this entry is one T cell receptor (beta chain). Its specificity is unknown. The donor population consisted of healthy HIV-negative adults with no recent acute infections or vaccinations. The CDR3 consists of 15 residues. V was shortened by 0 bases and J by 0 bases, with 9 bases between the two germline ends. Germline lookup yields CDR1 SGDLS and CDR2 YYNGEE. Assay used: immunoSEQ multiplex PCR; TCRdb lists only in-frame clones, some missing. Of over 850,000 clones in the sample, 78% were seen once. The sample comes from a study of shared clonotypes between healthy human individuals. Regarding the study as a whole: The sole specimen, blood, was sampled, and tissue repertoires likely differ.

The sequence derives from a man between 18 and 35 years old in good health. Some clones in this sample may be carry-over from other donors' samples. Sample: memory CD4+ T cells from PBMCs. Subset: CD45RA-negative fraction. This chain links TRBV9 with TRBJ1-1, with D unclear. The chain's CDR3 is CASSVGALMNTEAFF. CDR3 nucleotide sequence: TGTGCCAGCAGCGTAGGTGCCCTGATGAACACTGAAGCTTTCTTT.